The 32 T cell receptor beta chains listed next were all sequenced from one sample in a study of blood T cell repertoires in COVID-19. Profiled with immunoSEQ multiplex PCR; TCRdb holds only in-frame clones, not every one. There are tens of thousands of clones in the sample; roughly nine tenths occur only once, and over 15% lies in the top ten. Sequenced: peripheral blood. These receptors originate from a man aged 80 or over in a cohort sampled during active COVID-19.

In nucleotides, the CDR3 is TGTGCCAGCAGCTTAGCGCTGGATGACAGGGAATCCTATAATTCACCCCTCCACTTT. Protein product: CASSLALDDRESYNSPLHF. The chain combines TRBV7-4 with TRBJ1-6; 7 nucleotides align to TRBD1. V was pared by 0 bases and J by 1 base, with 9 bases of the junction left unmatched. The germline CDR1 and CDR2 sequences are SGHVT and SQSDAQ. This CDR3 is built from 19 residues.

This chain uses TRBV9 with TRBJ2-5; 9 bases match TRBD2. The CDR3 covers 16 residues. Trimming took 3 bases from V and 2 from J; bases not matched to a gene: 8. From germline, CDR1 is SGDLS and CDR2 YYNGEE. The CDR3 protein is CASSAGLAGRQETQYF. CDR3 bases: TGTGCCAGCAGCGCCGGGCTAGCGGGGCGGCAAGAGACCCAGTACTTC.

In the case of this clone: This sample includes further DNA sequences coding for the same CDR3. This chain joins TRBV5-1 and TRBJ1-2; 8 bases fit TRBD1. V lost 4 bases to trimming and J lost 1 base; unmatched junction nucleotides: 3. This CDR3 is 14 amino acids long. In germline, CDR1 is SGHRS, CDR2 YFSETQ. The DNA for the CDR3 is TGCGCCAGCAGCAACGGACAGGGTAACTATGGCTACACCTTC. The encoded protein is CASSNGQGNYGYTF.

This chain joins TRBV4-1 and TRBJ2-5; 11 bases fit TRBD1. After removal of 5 bases from V and 4 bases from J, the junction contained 9 bases not matched to a gene. The CDR3 has 16 residues. Germline CDR1 is MGHRA and CDR2 is YSYEKL. DNA of the CDR3: TGCGCCAGCAGCAAACTGGGACAGGGGGTTCGAGAGACCCAGTACTTC. Its translation: CASSKLGQGVRETQYF.

This chain's CDR3 is CASSDWDTYEQYV. The CDR3 nucleotides read TGTGCCAGCAGTGATTGGGACACCTACGAGCAGTACGTC. V gene TRBV6-4 combines with J gene TRBJ2-7, with D tentatively TRBD1 (6 bases). Deletions cut 3 bases from V and 2 bases from J, with 8 bases between. CDR3 size: 13 residues. In germline, CDR1 is MRHNA, CDR2 SNTAGT.

The chain is built from TRBV18 and TRBJ1-1; a possible D gene is TRBD1 (6 bases). The germline V gene has CDR1 KGHSH and CDR2 LQKENI. The germline V and J ends were trimmed by 3 bases and 1 base, with 12 bases remaining between them. This CDR3 is built from 15 residues. The CDR3 loop is CASSPIQGPNTEAFF. The CDR3 DNA is TGTGCCAGCTCACCGATACAGGGCCCGAACACTGAAGCTTTCTTT.

V gene TRBV10-2 combines with J gene TRBJ2-4; D gene ambiguous. V lost 3 bases and J lost 0, with 9 bases in between. Germline lookup yields CDR1 WSHSY and CDR2 SAAADI. The CDR3 totals 15 residues. The CDR3: CASSDPAVAKNIQYF. The CDR3, as DNA: TGCGCCAGCAGTGATCCCGCAGTAGCCAAAAACATTCAGTACTTC.

This chain joins TRBV7-2 and TRBJ1-2; the D is unclear. The CDR3 is made up of 13 amino acids. Trimming took off 2 bases at V and 5 bases at J, with 9 bases between the two ends. Germline V gene sequence: CDR1 SGHTA, CDR2 FQGNSA. CDR3 region: CASSLLAEYGYTF. CDR3 DNA sequence: TGTGCCAGCAGCTTATTGGCAGAATATGGCTACACCTTC. Full variable domain (outside the CDR3, taken from reference TRBV7-2 and TRBJ1-2): GAGVSQSPSNKVTEKGKDVELRCDPISGHTALYWYRQSLGQGLEFLIYFQGNSAPDKSGLPSDRFSAERTGGSVSTLTIQRTQQEDSAVYLCASSLLAEYGYTFGSGTRLTVV.

J is TRBJ2-7 and V is TRBV29-1, with D perhaps matching TRBD1 (6 bases). The CDR3 has 13 amino acids. V dropped 4 bases and J dropped 0 bases, with 10 bases sitting between them. Germline lookup yields CDR1 SQVTM and CDR2 ANQGSEA. The CDR3 nucleotides are TGCAGCGTTGGCAGGGGACGCTCCTACGAGCAGTACTTC. This encodes CSVGRGRSYEQYF.

This clone occurred once. DNA for the CDR3: TGTGCCAGCAGCCAAGACTGGACGCGGGGGCAGTATTTT. Protein sequence: CASSQDWTRGQYF. The J gene is TRBJ2-3, the V gene TRBV4-2; tentatively, D is TRBD2 (6 bases). Germline CDR1 reads LGHNA; CDR2 reads YNFKEQ. Trimming pared 0 bases from V and 11 bases from J, leaving 12 bases between. This CDR3 has 13 residues.

The genes are TRBV28 and TRBJ2-3; TRBD2 aligns across 10 bases. V gave up 1 base and J gave up 8 bases; unmatched junction bases: 3. The CDR3 is 14 residues long. The germline CDR1 and CDR2 sequences are MDHEN and SYDVKM. CDR3 residues: CASSLSGTSVTQYF. The CDR3 DNA follows: TGTGCCAGCAGTTTATCCGGGACTAGCGTTACGCAGTATTTT.

V usage is TRBV3-1 (or the pseudogene TRBV3-2) and J usage is TRBJ2-1; maybe TRBD1 (6 bases). CDR1 LGHDT and CDR2 YNNKEL come from the germline V gene (reference sequence). CDR3 length equals 15 residues. V was shortened by 2 bases and J by 3 bases, with 11 bases between the two germline ends. The CDR3 protein is CASSQRDTGYNEQFF. DNA of the CDR3: TGTGCCAGCAGCCAACGGGACACCGGCTACAATGAGCAGTTCTTC.

This chain links TRBV4-3 with TRBJ2-2, with D perhaps matching TRBD1 (5 bases). V was shortened by 0 bases and J by 6 bases, with 11 bases between the two germline ends. Germline CDR1 LGHNA, CDR2 YSLEER. The CDR3 spans 15 residues. CDR3 DNA sequence: TGCGCCAGCAGCCAAGATAGGGGCCCGGCCGGGGAGCTGTTTTTT. This translates into CASSQDRGPAGELFF.

CDR3 sequence reads: CAARGGSSYNSPLHF. In DNA, the CDR3 is TGTGCCGCACGGGGAGGCAGCTCCTATAATTCACCCCTCCACTTT. The chain combines TRBV6-5 with TRBJ1-6; D not resolved. Germline CDR1 and CDR2: MNHEY and SVGAGI. The ends were cut back, 11 bases at V and 0 bases at J, with 14 bases in the middle. This CDR3 region has 15 residues.

The chain joins TRBV4-3 to TRBJ2-1, with D hard to call. The CDR3 has 14 amino acids. Trimming shortened V by 0 bases and J by 2 bases, and 5 bases separated the two germline ends. Germline CDR1 is LGHNA and CDR2 is YSLEER. This chain's CDR3 is CASSQDLTYNEQFF. In DNA, the CDR3 is TGCGCCAGCAGCCAAGATCTTACCTACAATGAGCAGTTCTTC.

This sequence joins TRBV3-1 (or the pseudogene TRBV3-2) and TRBJ1-1, with unresolved D. V shed 5 bases and J shed 0 bases, with 4 bases lying between them. This CDR3 is 12 amino acids long. CDR1 is LGHDT and CDR2 is YNNKEL in the germline V gene (reference sequence). The CDR3 sequence: CASSVVNTEAFF. The CDR3, as DNA: TGTGCCAGCAGCGTCGTGAACACTGAAGCTTTCTTT.

The chain couples TRBV11-3 to TRBJ2-2, with D unresolved. Per germline, CDR1 SGHNT and CDR2 YENEEA. This CDR3 is 12 amino acids long. V lost 4 bases and J lost 6, with 6 bases in between. This CDR3 reads CASSSPAGELFF. In DNA form, the CDR3 reads TGTGCCAGCAGCTCCCCGGCCGGGGAGCTGTTTTTT.

The gene calls are TRBV9 and TRBJ2-3; 10 nucleotides align to TRBD2. Germline CDR1 is SGDLS and CDR2 is YYNGEE. The CDR3 totals 16 residues. The junction had 9 bases not matched to a gene; V was cut back by 0 bases and J by 8 bases. CDR3 amino acids: CASSVVSGGSGGTQYF. Here the CDR3 DNA reads TGTGCCAGCAGCGTAGTTAGCGGGGGGTCCGGAGGTACGCAGTATTTT.

This chain joins TRBV2 and TRBJ1-2, with 9 nucleotides matching TRBD1. V shed 5 bases and J 5 bases; nucleotides not matched to a gene: 6. CDR1 is SNHLY and CDR2 is FYNNEI in the germline V gene. This CDR3 comprises 14 residues. As DNA, the CDR3 is TGTGCCAGCAGTAAAGGGGACAGGGTGTATGGCTACACCTTC. Protein product: CASSKGDRVYGYTF.

The chain has TRBV29-1 and TRBJ1-2; 7 positions agree with TRBD1. The V gene end was trimmed by 6 bases and the J gene end by 8 bases; junction bases not matched to a gene: 3. CDR1 is SQVTM and CDR2 is ANQGSEA in the germline V gene. This CDR3 is 10 amino acids long. The CDR3 here is CSVDRWGYTF. The CDR3 bases are TGCAGCGTGGACAGGTGGGGCTACACCTTC.

V usage is TRBV7-8 and J usage is TRBJ1-4; D might be TRBD1 (6 bases). This CDR3 is 19 amino acids long. V was trimmed by 3 bases and J by 2 bases, leaving 22 bases between them. The V gene's germline CDR1 is SGHVS and CDR2 FQNEAQ. The CDR3 sequence: CASSFTGRGIIGTNEKLFF. Written as DNA, the CDR3 is TGTGCCAGCAGCTTTACTGGCAGGGGTATAATCGGGACTAATGAAAAACTGTTTTTT.

The J gene is TRBJ1-2, the V gene TRBV28; 9 bases line up with TRBD1. Germline CDR1 and CDR2: MDHEN and SYDVKM. The CDR3 is 14 residues long. V trimming: 2 bases; J trimming: 5 bases; junction bases outside the gene matches: 3. CDR3 residues: CASSLRQGEYGYTF. The CDR3 DNA follows: TGTGCCAGCAGTTTAAGACAGGGGGAGTATGGCTACACCTTC.

In its sample, this clone was seen a few times. J is TRBJ1-2 and V is TRBV28, with 10 bases matching TRBD1. Trimming at V came to 2 bases and at J to 8 bases, leaving 11 bases not matched to a gene. The CDR3 has 16 amino acids. Germline CDR1 and CDR2: MDHEN and SYDVKM. CDR3 region: CASSLLTGGGLGGYTF. CDR3 DNA: TGTGCCAGCAGTTTACTGACAGGGGGCGGCTTGGGAGGCTACACCTTC.

The chain uses TRBV7-9 and TRBJ2-4; 9 bases fit TRBD1. The germline CDR1 and CDR2 sequences are SEHNR and FQNEAQ (reference sequence). V shed 10 bases and J 13 bases; nucleotides not matched to a gene: 23. The CDR3 is made up of 16 amino acids. The CDR3 sequence is CATSLLNGQGPGRQYF. The CDR3 bases are TGTGCCACATCTCTCCTAAATGGACAGGGGCCGGGACGGCAGTACTTC.

The chain is built from TRBV5-1 and TRBJ1-6, with a possible D match to TRBD1 (6 bases). The CDR3 has 14 amino acids. The germline V and J ends were trimmed by 0 bases and 9 bases, with 10 bases remaining between them. The germline V gene encodes CDR1 SGHRS and CDR2 YFSETQ. The CDR3 region is CASSLGQVGSPLHF. The DNA for the CDR3 is TGCGCCAGCAGCTTGGGACAGGTCGGTTCACCCCTCCACTTT.

V usage is TRBV7-3 and J usage is TRBJ2-2, with D unresolved. Germline V gene lookup returns CDR1 SGHTA and CDR2 FQGTGA. CDR3 length: 13 amino acids. V was trimmed by 1 base and J by 6 bases, leaving 6 bases between them. The CDR3 DNA sequence: TGTGCCAGCAGCTTAAGGGCAGCCGGGGAGCTGTTTTTT. Amino acids: CASSLRAAGELFF.

This chain links TRBV11-2 with TRBJ1-1; a weak D match, TRBD1 (6 bases). This CDR3 comprises 14 residues. Trimming took off 5 bases at V and 4 bases at J, with 14 bases between the two ends. Per the germline V gene, CDR1 is SGHAT and CDR2 is FQNNGV. The CDR3 spells CASSPAGASTEAFF. For the CDR3, the DNA is TGTGCCAGCAGCCCGGCGGGGGCGAGCACTGAAGCTTTCTTT.

This chain links TRBV7-9 with TRBJ2-6; 9 positions agree with TRBD2. J gave up 3 bases and V 3 bases, and 6 bases lay outside the gene matches. Germline CDR1 is SEHNR and CDR2 is FQNEAQ (reference sequence). The CDR3 runs 17 residues. DNA for the CDR3: TGTGCCAGCAGCTTCGCGGGGGGGATCAATGGGGCCAACGTCCTGACTTTC. This encodes CASSFAGGINGANVLTF.

The chain links TRBV20-1 to TRBJ2-2; 7 positions match TRBD2. Germline CDR1 and CDR2: DFQATT and SNEGSKA (reference sequence). The CDR3 has 13 residues. The junction had 2 bases not matched to a gene; V was cut back by 3 bases and J by 4 bases. This chain's CDR3 is CSASWGGTGELFF. CDR3 nucleotide sequence: TGCAGTGCTAGTTGGGGGGGCACCGGGGAGCTGTTTTTT.

J is TRBJ1-2 and V is TRBV6-5; D unclear. The CDR3 consists of 14 residues. V lost 3 bases, J lost 3 bases, and 11 bases lay in between. CDR1 and CDR2 from the germline V gene are MNHEY and SVGAGI. In DNA, the CDR3 is TGTGCCAGCAGTTATCGACGACAATACTATGGCTACACCTTC. As protein: CASSYRRQYYGYTF.

This clone was picked up a small number of times. This chain connects TRBV5-6 to TRBJ1-1; D possibly corresponds to TRBD1 (6 bases). The CDR3 has 15 residues. The germline V gene encodes CDR1 SGHDT and CDR2 YYEEEE. Trimming stripped 4 bases from V and 1 base from J, with 14 bases between. The CDR3 coding sequence is TGTGCCAGCAGCCCCGATATAGGGGGGAACACTGAAGCTTTCTTT. The encoded protein is CASSPDIGGNTEAFF.

This clone was picked up one time. The chain couples TRBV5-1 to TRBJ2-7; D is possibly TRBD2 (7 bases). Trimming pared 0 bases from V and 6 bases from J, leaving 13 bases between. The CDR3 is made up of 14 amino acids. Germline V gene lookup returns CDR1 SGHRS and CDR2 YFSETQ. CDR3 in DNA: TGCGCCAGCAGCTTGGACCCGGGGGGCCGCGAGCAGTACTTC. Amino acid sequence: CASSLDPGGREQYF.